This T cell receptor (beta chain) was recovered during a study of T cell responses to AZD1222 COVID-19 vaccine. Overall study results and limits: Baseline seropositivity characterized only six AZD1222 recipients. Regions left unmutated in variants are reportedly the target of nearly half of spike-specific TCRs. Repertoires were collected only later (after the peak T cell response had occurred).

Details on this clone: Its antigen is unknown.

Produced via immunoSEQ multiplex PCR; TCRdb's table is partial and in-frame only. The sample consists of about 190,000 clones, approximately 92% of them appearing once. This CDR3 is built from 15 residues. Germline V lookup: CDR1 MNHEY, CDR2 SMNVEV (reference sequence). V was shortened by 1 base and J by 3 bases, with 9 bases between the two germline ends. The clonotype was recovered from an adult in good health. V usage is TRBV27 and J usage is TRBJ1-4; D possibly corresponds to TRBD1 (5 bases). Specimen: peripheral blood, collected on day 0 of AZD1222 vaccination. CDR3 protein: CASSLFDRPNEKLFF. CDR3 in DNA: TGTGCCAGCAGTTTATTCGACAGACCTAATGAAAAACTGTTTTTT.